The present entry profiles one TCR beta chain with its context. Sequencing used immunoSEQ multiplex PCR; TCRdb keeps in-frame clones, though not all of them. The data hold 900,000 to 1,200,000 clones, with about four fifths observed a single time. This specimen comes from a study of shared clonotypes between healthy human individuals. This CDR3 region has 14 residues. Trimming removed 4 bases from V and 3 bases from J; junction bases left unmatched: 7. CDR1 is SGHRS, CDR2 YFSETQ, per germline. This receptor was identified in a man between 18 and 29 years old in good health. Some clones in this sample may be carry-over from other donors' samples. The sequencing input was memory CD4+ T cells from PBMCs. As to subset: CD45RA-negative fraction. The rearrangement joins TRBV5-1 to TRBJ2-7; 7 bases line up with TRBD1. This CDR3 reads CASSPGDSYYEQYF. The DNA for the CDR3 is TGCGCCAGCAGCCCAGGGGACAGTTACTACGAGCAGTACTTC. The full variable domain, its missing parts supplied by reference TRBV5-1 and TRBJ2-7, is KAGVTQTPRYLIKTRGQQVTLSCSPISGHRSVSWYQQTPGQGLQFLFEYFSETQRNKGNFPGRFSGRQFSNSRSEMNVSTLELGDSALYLCASSPGDSYYEQYFGPGTRLTVT.